This T cell receptor (beta chain) is from a study of blood T cell repertoires in COVID-19. Study context: T cells, B-cell-depleted T cells, or PBMCs provided the cDNA or gDNA that served as material.

This CDR3 spans 15 amino acids. Germline V gene sequence: CDR1 MNHEY, CDR2 SVGAGI. With 7 bases removed from V and 4 bases from J, the gap between germline ends came to 19 bases. In the original workflow: Amplifying reference gene primers gave estimates of nucleated cell counts. Generated by immunoSEQ multiplex PCR, the TCRdb table keeps only in-frame clones and is missing some. V and J calls and clone size are those listed in that table; D and trimming were worked out from the DNA. Of about 170,000 clones listed, around 86% are singletons. The rearrangement links TRBV6-5 to TRBJ1-1, with D uncertain. This sequence originates from a man in his 70s with acute or convalescent COVID-19. The source material was peripheral blood. The CDR3 region is CASKEGGFWSTEAFF. As DNA, the CDR3 is TGTGCCAGCAAGGAAGGAGGCTTCTGGAGCACTGAAGCTTTCTTT.